This TCR beta chain came from a study of identical twins. TCRdb itself ran the 5' RACE reads through MiXCR, one entry per CDR3 protein. The sample lists about 690,000 distinct CDR3 sequences, roughly 6% occurring once. Trimming stripped 1 base from V and 5 bases from J, with 9 bases between. CDR3 length: 13 amino acids. Germline assignment: CDR1 SGHAT and CDR2 FQNNGV. Sequenced: naive T cells sorted from blood. The origin of this receptor is a man in his late teens or twenties in good health. The rearrangement uses TRBV11-2 and TRBJ2-7; D is uncertain. The CDR3 reads CASSLGPWDEQYV. DNA of the CDR3: TGTGCCAGCAGCTTAGGCCCCTGGGACGAGCAGTACGTC.